The clone carrying this T cell receptor beta chain was observed a handful of times. The entry originates in a study of T-cell reconstitution after alpha-beta-depleted transplantation in children. The TCRbeta library incorporated unique molecular identifiers. TCRdb processed the PCR reads anew with MiXCR; each CDR3 protein has one entry. This sample has around 960,000 distinct CDR3 sequences, with 25% to 35% found just once. This specimen consisted of PBMCs, mostly from graft donor cells, obtained 360 days after TCRalphabeta/CD19-depleted stem cell transplant. The receptor was isolated from a boy in the first two years of life who had a stem cell transplant for SCID, so the T cells may come from the graft donor.

CDR3 nucleotide sequence: TGTGCCAGCAGCCAGCGGGGGGGCCCCGATACGCAGTATTTT. Its protein is CASSQRGGPDTQYF. This chain joins TRBV3-1 and TRBJ2-3; the match to TRBD2 covers 9 bases. Losses at the gene ends were 3 bases for V and 6 bases for J; bases not matched to a gene: 4. The CDR3 has 14 residues. The germline V gene has CDR1 LGHDT and CDR2 YNNKEL (reference sequence).